This T cell receptor (beta chain) is drawn from a study of T-cell memory formation after mild COVID-19. In its sample, this clonotype was seen a few times. Its antigen remains unknown. Germline V gene data show CDR1 as SEHNR and CDR2 as FQNEAQ (reference sequence). V was cut by 5 bases and J by 3 bases, with 21 bases left in between. This CDR3 spans 17 amino acids. The study, taken as a whole, reports: Researchers found some responding clones in pre-infection memory, a sign that cross-reactive memory joined.

TCRdb fed the 5' RACE reads into MiXCR, producing one record per CDR3 protein. The repertoire has 300,000 to 350,000 distinct CDR3 sequences, under 15% of them found once; the top ten carry around 21%. The sequence was collected from a man between 18 and 29 years old who had mild COVID-19 (a few samples of this study predate the infection). Cell type and time point are not known. Sequenced material: PBMCs or a T cell subset sorted from them (not recorded which). The chain carries TRBV7-9 and TRBJ2-3; D is unclear. CDR3 amino acids: CASSASGLARDTDTQYF. The CDR3 nucleotides are TGTGCCAGCAGCGCCAGTGGTTTGGCTAGGGATACAGATACGCAGTATTTT.